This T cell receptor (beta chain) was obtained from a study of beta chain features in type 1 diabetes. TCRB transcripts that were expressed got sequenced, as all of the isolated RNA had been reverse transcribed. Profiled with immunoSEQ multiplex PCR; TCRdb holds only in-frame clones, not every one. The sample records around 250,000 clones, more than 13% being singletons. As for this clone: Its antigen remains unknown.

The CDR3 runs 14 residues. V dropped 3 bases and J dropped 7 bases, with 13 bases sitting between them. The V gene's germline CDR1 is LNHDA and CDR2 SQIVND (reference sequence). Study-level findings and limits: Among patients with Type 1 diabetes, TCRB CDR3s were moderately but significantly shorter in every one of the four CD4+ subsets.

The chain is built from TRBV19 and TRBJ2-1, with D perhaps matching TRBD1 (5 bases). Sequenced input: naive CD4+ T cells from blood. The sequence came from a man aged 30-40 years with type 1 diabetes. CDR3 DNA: TGTGCCAGTAGTATTCCTTTGGCAGGGAATGAGCAGTTCTTC. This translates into CASSIPLAGNEQFF.